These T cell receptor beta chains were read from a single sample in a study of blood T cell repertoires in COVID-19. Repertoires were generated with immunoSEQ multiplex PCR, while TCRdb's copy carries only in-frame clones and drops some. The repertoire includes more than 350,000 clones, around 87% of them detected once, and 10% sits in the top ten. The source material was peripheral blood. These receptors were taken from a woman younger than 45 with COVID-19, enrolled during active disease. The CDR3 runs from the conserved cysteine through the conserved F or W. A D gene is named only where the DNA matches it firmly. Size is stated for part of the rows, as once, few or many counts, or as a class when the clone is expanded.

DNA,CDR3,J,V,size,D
TGCGCCAGCAGTGAAGGGACTAGCGGGACAGATGAGCAGTACTTC,CASSEGTSGTDEQYF,TRBJ2-7,TRBV10-1,-,TRBD2
TGTGCCAGCAGGCCGGGACTCTCGGAGACCCAGTACTTC,CASRPGLSETQYF,TRBJ2-5,TRBV6-5,-,-
TGTGCCTGGAGACGTGGGGGGAACTCACCCCTCCACTTT,CAWRRGGNSPLHF,TRBJ1-6,TRBV30,once,-
TGTGCCAGCCCAGAACTAGCCGCCCCATATGAGCAGTTCTTC,CASPELAAPYEQFF,TRBJ2-1,TRBV7-2,-,-
TGTGCCAGCAGCTTAGGAGCCAGGGCAACCGGCAATGAGCAGTTCTTC,CASSLGARATGNEQFF,TRBJ2-1,TRBV7-9,-,-
TGTGCCAGCAGCCCACTAGCGATCGAGCAGTTCTTC,CASSPLAIEQFF,TRBJ2-1,TRBV2,-,TRBD2
TGTGCCAGCAGCGCAGCGGACAGGCCCCTTCGACGCACCTTC,CASSAADRPLRRTF,TRBJ1-2,TRBV7-9,-,TRBD1
TGTGCCAGTAGTTTACTAGCGGAGCCCTACAATGAGCAGTTCTTC,CASSLLAEPYNEQFF,TRBJ2-1,TRBV19,-,TRBD2
TGTGCCAGCAGCCGGATACAAGACATGAACACTGAAGCTTTCTTT,CASSRIQDMNTEAFF,TRBJ1-1,TRBV5-6,once,-
TGCGCCAGCAGTCGACCTAGCACGGAGACCCAGTACTTC,CASSRPSTETQYF,TRBJ2-5,TRBV10-2,once,-
TGCGCCAGCAGCCAAGGTGGGACAGGGGTGCGCTATGGCTACACCTTC,CASSQGGTGVRYGYTF,TRBJ1-2,TRBV4-3,-,TRBD1
TGTGCCACCGCCCCGCTGAGTCTCAATGAGCAGTTCTTC,CATAPLSLNEQFF,TRBJ2-1,TRBV24-1,-,-
TGCGCCAGCAGCCCCTTGATCGGGGGTGGAAACACCATATATTTT,CASSPLIGGGNTIYF,TRBJ1-3,TRBV5-1,few,-
TGTGCCATCAGCGAACTCCGGACAGGGGGCACAGATACGCAGTATTTT,CAISELRTGGTDTQYF,TRBJ2-3,TRBV10-3,-,TRBD1
TGTGCCAGCTCACCCACGACAGAGATGAACACTGAAGCTTTCTTT,CASSPTTEMNTEAFF,TRBJ1-1,TRBV18,-,-
TGTGCCAGCAGGGACAGAGATGCAACTAATGAAAAACTGTTTTTT,CASRDRDATNEKLFF,TRBJ1-4,TRBV2,-,-